The source of this T cell receptor beta chain is a study of CD8+ T cells in alopecia areata. For the study at large: Scoring of severity for treated patients was based on percentage of affected scalp area.

Treatment given: oral pan-JAK inhibitor, 5-10 mg twice daily. Individuals with alopecia areata gave both lesional scalp punch biopsies and peripheral blood for collection. CDR3 length equals 16 residues. V shed 10 bases, J shed 2 bases, and the junction held 11 bases outside the gene matches. The germline V gene encodes CDR1 LNHDA and CDR2 SQIVND (reference sequence). Following extraction, RNA underwent reverse transcription to cDNA, which served as the sequencing template. The method was immunoSEQ multiplex PCR; TCRdb's version includes in-frame clones alone and lacks a portion of them. The sample has 200,000 to 250,000 clones; more than 60% are singletons.

The chain is built from TRBV19 and TRBJ2-2; 9 bases agree with TRBD1. The specimen was CD4+ T cells sorted from blood, collected at approximately week 44, from a patient treated with tofacitinib. The receptor was derived from a human donor with alopecia areata. The CDR3 spells CANTPPGQGNTGELFF. Written as DNA, the CDR3 is TGTGCCAACACGCCACCGGGACAGGGAAACACCGGGGAGCTGTTTTTT.